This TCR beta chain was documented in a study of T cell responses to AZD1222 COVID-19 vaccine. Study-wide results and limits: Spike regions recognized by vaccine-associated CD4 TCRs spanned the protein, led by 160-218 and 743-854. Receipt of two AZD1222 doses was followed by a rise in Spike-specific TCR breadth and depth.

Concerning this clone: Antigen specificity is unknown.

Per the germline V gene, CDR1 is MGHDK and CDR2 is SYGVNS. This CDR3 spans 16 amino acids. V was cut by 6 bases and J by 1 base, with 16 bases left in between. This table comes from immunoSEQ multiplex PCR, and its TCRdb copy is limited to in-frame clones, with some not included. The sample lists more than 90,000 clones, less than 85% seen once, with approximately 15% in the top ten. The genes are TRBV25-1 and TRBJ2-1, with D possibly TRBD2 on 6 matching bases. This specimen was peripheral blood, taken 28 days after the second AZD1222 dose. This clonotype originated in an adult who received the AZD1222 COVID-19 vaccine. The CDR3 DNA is TGTGCCAGCAGGGCTGAGCGGGCGGGATCCTACAATGAGCAGTTCTTC. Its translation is CASRAERAGSYNEQFF.